This TCR beta chain was identified during a study of beta chain features in type 1 diabetes. Study summary: Cell yields, age and gender were similar between patients and healthy donors. Whole-study results and caveats: VDJ junctions from type 1 diabetes patients carried fewer insertions and larger deletions. Type 1 diabetes patients had TCRB CDR3s that were shorter (moderately but significantly so) in all four CD4+ subsets.

Germline-derived CDR1 and CDR2 are PRHDT and FYEKMQ (reference sequence). CDR3 length equals 15 residues. With 6 bases clipped from V and 3 bases from J, the junction kept 7 bases outside the gene matches. Every isolated RNA sample was fully reverse transcribed, so sequencing captured expressed TCRB transcripts. Sequencing was performed with immunoSEQ multiplex PCR; in TCRdb, only in-frame clones are kept and a portion is missing. The data hold roughly 700,000 clones, with roughly an eighth observed a single time. CD4+ naive, central memory, regulatory and stem cell-like memory cells were sorted via CD45RO/CCR7/CD25/CD127/CD95/CD27. This clone has more than one count but fewer than ten. Its antigen is as yet unknown.

This chain links TRBV13 with TRBJ2-2; 7 bases map to TRBD1. Sequenced sample: naive CD4+ T cells from blood. The TCR was taken from a man between 18 and 35 years old with type 1 diabetes. CDR3 in amino acids: CASSHDRAYTGELFF. CDR3 sequence (DNA): TGTGCCAGCAGTCATGACAGGGCGTACACCGGGGAGCTGTTTTTT. Full variable domain (missing parts from reference TRBV13 and TRBJ2-2): AAGVIQSPRHLIKEKRETATLKCYPIPRHDTVYWYQQGPGQDPQFLISFYEKMQSDKGSIPDRFSAQQFSDYHSELNMSSLELGDSALYFCASSHDRAYTGELFFGEGSRLTVL.